This passage covers 28 T cell receptor beta chains from one sample sequenced in a study of shared clonotypes between healthy human individuals. The protocol was immunoSEQ multiplex PCR, while the TCRdb copy is restricted to in-frame clones and leaves out a portion. The top ten hold about 0.52% of the sample, which has more than 850,000 clones, about four fifths seen once. Sequenced sample: memory CD4+ T cells from PBMCs. Subset described: CD45RA-negative fraction. These receptors came from a man aged 18-30 years in good health. Some clones in this sample may be carry-over from other donors' samples.

There are a few counts of this clone. The V call is TRBV2, the J call TRBJ2-7; maybe TRBD1 (6 bases). The CDR3 runs to 15 residues. Trimming left V 7 bases short and J 2 bases short, with 18 bases between. Germline V gene lookup returns CDR1 SNHLY and CDR2 FYNNEI. Here the CDR3 DNA reads TGTGCCAGCAAAGATGACAGGAACGAAGCCTACGAGCAGTACTTC. This gives the protein CASKDDRNEAYEQYF. The full variable domain, its missing parts supplied by reference TRBV2 and TRBJ2-7, is EPEVTQTPSHQVTQMGQEVILRCVPISNHLYFYWYRQILGQKVEFLVSFYNNEISEKSEIFDDQFSVERPDGSNFTLKIRSTKLEDSAMYFCASKDDRNEAYEQYFGPGTRLTVT.

V usage is TRBV2 and J usage is TRBJ1-2; D unclear. The CDR3 covers 13 residues. CDR1 SNHLY and CDR2 FYNNEI come from the germline V gene. V was cut by 3 bases and J by 6 bases, with 11 bases left in between. The CDR3 spells CASSEIPRNGYTF. The CDR3 bases are TGTGCCAGCAGTGAGATTCCACGGAATGGCTACACCTTC.

The chain uses TRBV2 and TRBJ2-3; 8 bases match TRBD1. This CDR3 comprises 17 residues. CDR1 and CDR2 (germline): SNHLY, FYNNEI. Trimming removed 6 bases from V and 0 bases from J; junction bases left unmatched: 11. DNA for the CDR3: TGTGCCAGCAGGCGCAGATCCGGACAGGGAAGCACAGATACGCAGTATTTT. Protein: CASRRRSGQGSTDTQYF.

The chain is built from TRBV6-6 and TRBJ1-1; 7 bases agree with TRBD1. There are 13 residues in the CDR3. CDR1 and CDR2 from the germline V gene are MNHNY and SVGAGI (reference sequence). V shed 6 bases and J 5 bases; nucleotides not matched to a gene: 6. This chain's CDR3 is CASRSLTGTEAFF. The CDR3, as DNA: TGTGCCAGCAGATCTTTGACAGGGACTGAAGCTTTCTTT.

The chain employs TRBV6-5 and TRBJ2-3; D unresolved. This CDR3 has 11 residues. Germline CDR1 reads MNHEY; CDR2 reads SVGAGI. Between the trimmed V and J ends, which lost 2 bases and 6 bases, there was a span of 3 bases. This chain's CDR3 is CASSYADTQYF. Written as DNA, the CDR3 is TGTGCCAGCAGTTACGCGGATACGCAGTATTTT.

The chain combines TRBV5-1 with TRBJ2-5; 9 bases agree with TRBD2. The germline V gene encodes CDR1 SGHRS and CDR2 YFSETQ. Losses at the gene ends were 0 bases for V and 5 bases for J; bases not matched to a gene: 8. The CDR3 runs to 16 residues. CDR3 loop: CASSLGLLAGMETQYF. The CDR3 DNA sequence: TGCGCCAGCAGCTTGGGCTTGCTAGCGGGAATGGAGACCCAGTACTTC.

This clone was found a few times. The chain is built from TRBV7-9 and TRBJ1-1, with D possibly matching TRBD1 (5 bases). The V end was cut by 3 bases, the J end by 1 base, with 9 bases between. The CDR3 loop spans 14 amino acids. Germline CDR1 reads SEHNR; CDR2 reads FQNEAQ (reference sequence). The CDR3 region has the DNA TGTGCCAGCAGCTTGGGGCTTAAGAACACTGAAGCTTTCTTT. Amino acid sequence: CASSLGLKNTEAFF.

The sample holds a few counts of this clone. V and J are TRBV19 and TRBJ1-5, with D possibly being TRBD1 (5 bases). Between the trimmed V and J ends, which lost 4 bases and 7 bases, there was a span of 11 bases. This CDR3 is 13 amino acids long. Germline V gene lookup returns CDR1 LNHDA and CDR2 SQIVND (reference sequence). The CDR3 DNA is TGTGCCAGTAGTAATCCAGGGAACCAGCCCCAGCATTTT. Translated: CASSNPGNQPQHF. Together with reference TRBV19 and TRBJ1-5, the CDR3 gives the full variable domain: DGGITQSPKYLFRKEGQNVTLSCEQNLNHDAMYWYRQDPGQGLRLIYYSQIVNDFQKGDIAEGYSVSREKKESFPLTVTSAQKNPTAFYLCASSNPGNQPQHFGDGTRLSIL.

The rearrangement links TRBV6-5 to TRBJ1-5; the D is unclear. This CDR3 comprises 12 residues. Germline V lookup: CDR1 MNHEY, CDR2 SVGAGI. The ends were cut back, 4 bases at V and 4 bases at J, with 5 bases in the middle. In DNA form, the CDR3 reads TGTGCCAGCAGTTCCGGGAATCAGCCCCAGCATTTT. It yields the protein CASSSGNQPQHF.

The chain uses TRBV27 and TRBJ1-2; 8 bases are a match to TRBD1. Trimming cost V 5 bases and J 5 bases; bases outside gene matches: 10. The germline gives CDR1 MNHEY, CDR2 SMNVEV (reference sequence). The CDR3 extends over 15 amino acids. The CDR3 DNA follows: TGTGCCAGCAGTCTAACAGGGGGTCCTCAATATGGCTACACCTTC. It translates to CASSLTGGPQYGYTF.

This clone was counted between two and nine times. The V gene is TRBV9, the J gene TRBJ1-2; tentatively, D is TRBD1 (5 bases). CDR3 length: 14 residues. Deletions cut 2 bases from V and 2 bases from J, with 10 bases between. Germline V gives CDR1 SGDLS, CDR2 YYNGEE. Here the CDR3 reads CASSVIGANYGYTF. DNA for the CDR3: TGTGCCAGCAGCGTGATAGGGGCCAACTATGGCTACACCTTC. Looking up the rest from reference TRBV9 and TRBJ1-2 gives the full variable domain: DSGVTQTPKHLITATGQRVTLRCSPRSGDLSVYWYQQSLDQGLQFLIQYYNGEERAKGNILERFSAQQFPDLHSELNLSSLELGDSALYFCASSVIGANYGYTFGSGTRLTVV.

V and J are TRBV7-8 and TRBJ1-3; D perhaps matches TRBD1 (5 bases). V dropped 3 bases and J dropped 3 bases, with 21 bases sitting between them. This CDR3 has 18 residues. CDR1 SGHVS and CDR2 FQNEAQ come from the germline V gene. The CDR3 nucleotides are TGTGCCAGCAGCTTCCCCGGTGGTGCACGGGGACTTGGAAACACCATATATTTT. Translation: CASSFPGGARGLGNTIYF.

This clone was detected once. The genes are TRBV27 and TRBJ2-3; perhaps TRBD2 as D (6 bases). Germline V CDR1 and CDR2: MNHEY, SMNVEV (reference sequence). CDR3 length: 14 residues. The V and J ends lost 6 bases and 2 bases respectively, with 12 bases between them. Here the CDR3 DNA reads TGTGCCAGCAGGGGGCGGGGCCTCACAGATACGCAGTATTTT. Protein sequence: CASRGRGLTDTQYF.

This clone was seen a few times. The same CDR3 is also encoded by other DNA sequences in this sample. The chain has TRBV7-9 and TRBJ1-1, with TRBD1 matching 8 bases. V dropped 3 bases and J dropped 2; count of bases not matched to a gene: 2. Germline lookup yields CDR1 SEHNR and CDR2 FQNEAQ (reference sequence). The CDR3 length is 14 residues. The CDR3 region is CASSLTGVNTEAFF. DNA of the CDR3: TGTGCCAGCAGCTTGACAGGGGTAAACACTGAAGCTTTCTTT.

This clone appeared a few times. The chain recombines TRBV30 with TRBJ1-2; D ambiguous. Germline loops: CDR1 GTSNPN, CDR2 SVGIG (reference sequence). Trimming left V 1 base short and J 7 bases short, with 7 bases between. This CDR3 is 11 amino acids long. CDR3 amino acids: CAWSEYVGYTF. The DNA of the CDR3 is TGTGCCTGGAGTGAATACGTTGGCTACACCTTC.

This clone showed up just a few times. Other nucleotide sequences from this sample produce the same CDR3. CDR3 sequence (DNA): TGTGCCAGCAGCTCTCAGGGGGACACTGAAGCTTTCTTT. It codes for CASSSQGDTEAFF. The chain links TRBV7-9 to TRBJ1-1; 7 bases are shared with TRBD1. V dropped 4 bases and J dropped 3; count of bases not matched to a gene: 2. This CDR3 has 13 residues. Germline V CDR1 and CDR2: SEHNR, FQNEAQ (reference sequence).

The chain has TRBV28 and TRBJ1-3; TRBD1 is a possible D gene (5 bases). V was trimmed by 6 bases and J by 8 bases, leaving 11 bases between them. Germline-derived CDR1 and CDR2 are MDHEN and SYDVKM. This CDR3 contains 12 residues. The CDR3 bases are TGTGCCAGCAGAACACAGGTAGACACCATATATTTT. This translates into CASRTQVDTIYF.

This clone was seen many times. The chain joins TRBV7-2 to TRBJ2-5; D might be TRBD1 or TRBD2, each matching 5 bases. CDR3 length equals 17 residues. The germline V gene encodes CDR1 SGHTA and CDR2 FQGNSA. V dropped 5 bases and J dropped 4 bases, with 23 bases sitting between them. The CDR3 region has the DNA TGTGCCAGCAGCCGAGAACGGGGCAGGGTTGTCCGAGAGACCCAGTACTTC. It codes for CASSRERGRVVRETQYF.

This clone occurred once. The genes are TRBV2 and TRBJ2-3; maybe TRBD2 (5 bases). The CDR3 loop spans 14 amino acids. CDR1 is SNHLY and CDR2 is FYNNEI in the germline V gene. Trimming left V 3 bases short and J 0 bases short, with 7 bases between. CDR3 residues: CASSEEASTDTQYF. The CDR3, as DNA: TGTGCCAGCAGTGAGGAGGCCAGCACAGATACGCAGTATTTT.

The chain uses TRBV7-2 and TRBJ2-2; D is possibly TRBD1 or TRBD2 (5 bases each). The CDR3 spans 18 residues. Germline V CDR1 and CDR2: SGHTA, FQGNSA. V was clipped by 0 bases and J by 6 bases, with 20 bases between them. As DNA, the CDR3 is TGTGCCAGCAGCTTAGCCCCGGGACCCCATATTCAACCCGGGGAGCTGTTTTTT. The encoded protein is CASSLAPGPHIQPGELFF.

This chain uses TRBV11-3 with TRBJ2-1, with 8 bases that match TRBD1. Looked up from germline, CDR1 is SGHNT and CDR2 is YENEEA. The CDR3 has 14 residues. V dropped 3 bases and J dropped 5; count of bases not matched to a gene: 3. This CDR3 reads CASSLGQVDNEQFF. The CDR3 bases are TGTGCCAGCAGCTTGGGACAGGTTGACAATGAGCAGTTCTTC.

The V gene is TRBV6-1, the J gene TRBJ2-7, with a weak D call TRBD1 (6 bases). Germline lookup yields CDR1 MNHNS and CDR2 SASEGT. Trimming took 3 bases from V and 1 from J, leaving 7 bases between them. The CDR3 is made up of 13 amino acids. CDR3 coding DNA: TGTGCCAGCAGTGAGGGGACATCCTACGAGCAGTACTTC. This sequence encodes CASSEGTSYEQYF.

The chain employs TRBV5-1 and TRBJ2-7, with D perhaps matching TRBD1 (5 bases). V lost 5 bases and J lost 0, with 18 bases in between. This CDR3 contains 16 residues. Germline V gene lookup returns CDR1 SGHRS and CDR2 YFSETQ. CDR3 nucleotide sequence: TGCGCCAGCAGGGGAATGAACAGGTCTAGCTCCTACGAGCAGTACTTC. It is translated as CASRGMNRSSSYEQYF.

The chain combines TRBV27 with TRBJ1-4; D uncertain. This CDR3 has 13 amino acids. Germline V gene lookup returns CDR1 MNHEY and CDR2 SMNVEV (reference sequence). Trimming pared 3 bases from V and 7 bases from J, leaving 9 bases between. CDR3 coding DNA: TGTGCCAGCAGTTTCGGACGGACTGAAAAACTGTTTTTT. Protein sequence: CASSFGRTEKLFF.

The rearrangement links TRBV4-1 to TRBJ2-1; no firm D call. The ends were cut back, 4 bases at V and 5 bases at J, with 9 bases in the middle. There are 13 residues in the CDR3. Germline values: CDR1 MGHRA, CDR2 YSYEKL. DNA of the CDR3: TGCGCCAGCAGCCTTCTAGTTAACAATGAGCAGTTCTTC. The encoded protein is CASSLLVNNEQFF.

This chain connects TRBV7-7 to TRBJ2-5; D tentatively fits TRBD1 or TRBD2 (5 bases each). V gave up 5 bases and J gave up 5 bases, with 18 bases separating them. CDR1 and CDR2 from the germline V gene are SSHAT and FNYEAQ (reference sequence). The CDR3 totals 15 residues. The CDR3 DNA follows: TGTGCCAGCAGCGCAGCCGGGACCACCGGTGAGACCCAGTACTTC. It specifies CASSAAGTTGETQYF.

The chain is built from TRBV5-1 and TRBJ2-1; 16 nucleotides line up with TRBD2. Germline trimming cut 4 bases from V and 3 bases from J; bases unmatched to any gene: 7. Germline V lookup: CDR1 SGHRS, CDR2 YFSETQ. CDR3 length: 18 residues. CDR3 residues: CASSGTSGRGLDYNEQFF. CDR3 DNA: TGCGCCAGCAGCGGGACTAGCGGGAGGGGACTTGACTACAATGAGCAGTTCTTC.

The chain links TRBV10-3 to TRBJ2-1; no definite D call. Germline V gene lookup returns CDR1 ENHRY and CDR2 SYGVKD. The CDR3 covers 15 residues. Trimming took off 3 bases at V and 0 bases at J, with 9 bases between the two ends. CDR3 loop: CAISDYRSSYNEQFF. Here the CDR3 DNA reads TGTGCCATCAGTGACTACCGGAGCTCCTACAATGAGCAGTTCTTC.